This TCR beta chain derives from a study of CD8 T cells in ankylosing spondylitis. Germline lookup yields CDR1 SGDLS and CDR2 YYNGEE. Trimming took 3 bases from V and 0 from J, leaving 9 bases between them. This CDR3 comprises 15 residues. Points on this clonotype: Its cognate antigen is unknown.

5'-RACE, quantitative and with molecular barcodes, yielded the TCR beta libraries. One entry per CDR3 protein, called by TCRdb with MiXCR from the 5' RACE reads. Counted here are more than 600,000 distinct CDR3 sequences, around a fifth occurring once; the ten biggest clones make up roughly a fifth. Study results and limitations: About 8 highly homologous variants made up a TCR beta motif, and this motif appeared characteristic of ankylosing spondylitis blood.

The clonotype comes from a male donor with ankylosing spondylitis. The J gene is TRBJ1-4, the V gene TRBV9, with D tentatively TRBD1 (5 bases). Sequenced sample: blood, either unsorted or a sorted T cell fraction (not recorded which). Here the CDR3 DNA reads TGTGCCAGCAGCGCCGGGGGTGCAACTAATGAAAAACTGTTTTTT. It is translated as CASSAGGATNEKLFF. Supplemented by reference TRBV9 and TRBJ1-4, the full variable domain reads DSGVTQTPKHLITATGQRVTLRCSPRSGDLSVYWYQQSLDQGLQFLIQYYNGEERAKGNILERFSAQQFPDLHSELNLSSLELGDSALYFCASSAGGATNEKLFFGSGTQLSVL.